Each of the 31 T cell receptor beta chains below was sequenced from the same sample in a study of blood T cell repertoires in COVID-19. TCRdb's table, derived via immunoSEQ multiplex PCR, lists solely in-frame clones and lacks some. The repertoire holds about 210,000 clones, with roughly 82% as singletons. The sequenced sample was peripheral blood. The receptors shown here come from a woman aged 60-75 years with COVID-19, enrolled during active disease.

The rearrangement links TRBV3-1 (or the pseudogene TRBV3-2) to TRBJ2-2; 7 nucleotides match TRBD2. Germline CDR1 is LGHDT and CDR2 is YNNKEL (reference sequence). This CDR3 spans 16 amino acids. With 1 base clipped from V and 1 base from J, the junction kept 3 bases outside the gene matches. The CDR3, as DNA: TGTGCCAGCAGCCAAGCCCTAGCGGTGAACACCGGGGAGCTGTTTTTT. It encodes CASSQALAVNTGELFF.

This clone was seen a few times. The CDR3 loop reads CASSLLAGVWETQYF. The CDR3 bases are TGTGCCAGCAGCTTACTAGCGGGAGTGTGGGAGACCCAGTACTTC. The chain carries TRBV7-2 and TRBJ2-5; 10 positions agree with TRBD2. The CDR3 covers 15 residues. The J segment lost 5 bases and the V segment lost 2 bases, leaving 5 bases of the junction unmatched. CDR1 is SGHTA and CDR2 is FQGNSA in the germline V gene.

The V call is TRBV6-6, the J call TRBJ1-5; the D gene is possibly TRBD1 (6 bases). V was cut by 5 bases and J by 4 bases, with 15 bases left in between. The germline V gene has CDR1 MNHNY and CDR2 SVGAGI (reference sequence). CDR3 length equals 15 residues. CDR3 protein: CASSSSGDRNQPQHF. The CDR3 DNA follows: TGTGCCAGCAGTAGTTCAGGGGACCGGAATCAGCCCCAGCATTTT.

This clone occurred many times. In nucleotides, the CDR3 is TGTGCCACGTGGCGGGGCTCTAGCACAGATACGCAGTATTTT. It is translated as CATWRGSSTDTQYF. V gene TRBV7-9 combines with J gene TRBJ2-3; D is possibly TRBD2 (6 bases). This CDR3 contains 14 residues. From germline, CDR1 is SEHNR and CDR2 FQNEAQ (reference sequence). V shed 10 bases and J shed 0 bases, with 14 bases lying between them.

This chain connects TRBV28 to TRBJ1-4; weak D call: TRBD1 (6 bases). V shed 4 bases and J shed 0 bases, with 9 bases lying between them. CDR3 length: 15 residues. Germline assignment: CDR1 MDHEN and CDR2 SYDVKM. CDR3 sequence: CASSSYRATNEKLFF. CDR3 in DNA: TGTGCCAGCAGTTCGTACAGGGCAACTAATGAAAAACTGTTTTTT.

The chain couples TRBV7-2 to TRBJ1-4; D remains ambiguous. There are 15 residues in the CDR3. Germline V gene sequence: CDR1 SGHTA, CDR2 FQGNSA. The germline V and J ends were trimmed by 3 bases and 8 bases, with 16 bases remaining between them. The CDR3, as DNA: TGTGCCAGCAGCTTGGCGAGCGGCGCCGGGGAAAAACTGTTTTTT. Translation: CASSLASGAGEKLFF. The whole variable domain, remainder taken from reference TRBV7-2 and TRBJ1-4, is GAGVSQSPSNKVTEKGKDVELRCDPISGHTALYWYRQSLGQGLEFLIYFQGNSAPDKSGLPSDRFSAERTGGSVSTLTIQRTQQEDSAVYLCASSLASGAGEKLFFGSGTQLSVL.

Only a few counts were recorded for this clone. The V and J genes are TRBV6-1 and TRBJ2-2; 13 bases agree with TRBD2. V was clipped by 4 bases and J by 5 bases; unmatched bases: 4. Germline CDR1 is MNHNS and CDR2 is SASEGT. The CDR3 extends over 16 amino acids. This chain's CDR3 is CASSVTSGGDTGELFF. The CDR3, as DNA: TGTGCCAGCAGTGTTACTAGCGGGGGGGATACCGGGGAGCTGTTTTTT.

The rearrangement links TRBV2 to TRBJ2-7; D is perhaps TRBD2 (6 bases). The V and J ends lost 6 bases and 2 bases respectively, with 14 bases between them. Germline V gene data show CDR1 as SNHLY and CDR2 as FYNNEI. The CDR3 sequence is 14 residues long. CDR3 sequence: CASSRDLGTYEQYF. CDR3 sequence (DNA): TGTGCCAGCAGCCGGGACTTAGGAACCTACGAGCAGTACTTC.

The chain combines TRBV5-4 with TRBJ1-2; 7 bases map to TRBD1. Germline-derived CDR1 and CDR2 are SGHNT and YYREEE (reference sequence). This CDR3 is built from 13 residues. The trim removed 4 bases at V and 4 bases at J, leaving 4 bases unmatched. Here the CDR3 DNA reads TGTGCCAGCAGCCCCCGGGACAGCTATGGCTACACCTTC. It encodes CASSPRDSYGYTF.

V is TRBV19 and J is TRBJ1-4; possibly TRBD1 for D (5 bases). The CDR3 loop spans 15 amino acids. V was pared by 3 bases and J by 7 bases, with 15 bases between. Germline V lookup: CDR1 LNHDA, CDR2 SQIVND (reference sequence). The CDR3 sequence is CASSILLGGIEKLFF. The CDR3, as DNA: TGTGCCAGTAGTATTTTGCTCGGGGGGATTGAAAAACTGTTTTTT. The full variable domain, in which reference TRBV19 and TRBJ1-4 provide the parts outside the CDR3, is DGGITQSPKYLFRKEGQNVTLSCEQNLNHDAMYWYRQDPGQGLRLIYYSQIVNDFQKGDIAEGYSVSREKKESFPLTVTSAQKNPTAFYLCASSILLGGIEKLFFGSGTQLSVL.

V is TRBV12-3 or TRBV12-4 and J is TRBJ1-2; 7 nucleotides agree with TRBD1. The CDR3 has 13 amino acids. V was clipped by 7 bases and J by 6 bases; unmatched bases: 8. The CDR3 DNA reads TGTGCCAGCACGAGACAGGGCCGAGATGGCTACACCTTC. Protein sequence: CASTRQGRDGYTF.

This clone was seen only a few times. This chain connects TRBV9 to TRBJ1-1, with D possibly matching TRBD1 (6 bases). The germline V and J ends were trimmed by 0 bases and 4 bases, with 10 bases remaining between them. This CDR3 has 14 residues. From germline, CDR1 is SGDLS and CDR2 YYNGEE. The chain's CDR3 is CASSVGLGATEAFF. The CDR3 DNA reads TGTGCCAGCAGCGTAGGGCTGGGGGCCACTGAAGCTTTCTTT.

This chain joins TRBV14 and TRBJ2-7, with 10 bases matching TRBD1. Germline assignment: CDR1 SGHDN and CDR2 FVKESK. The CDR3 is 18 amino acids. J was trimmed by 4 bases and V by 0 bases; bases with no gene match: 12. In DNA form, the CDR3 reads TGTGCCAGCAGCCAAGATTTACCGGGACAGGGGATTGGGTACGAGCAGTACTTC. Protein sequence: CASSQDLPGQGIGYEQYF.

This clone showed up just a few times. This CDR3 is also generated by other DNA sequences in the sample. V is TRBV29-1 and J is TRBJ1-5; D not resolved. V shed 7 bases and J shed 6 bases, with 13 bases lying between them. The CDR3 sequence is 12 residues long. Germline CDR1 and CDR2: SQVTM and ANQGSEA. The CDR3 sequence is CSAGGESQPQHF. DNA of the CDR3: TGCAGCGCCGGTGGGGAGAGTCAGCCCCAGCATTTT.

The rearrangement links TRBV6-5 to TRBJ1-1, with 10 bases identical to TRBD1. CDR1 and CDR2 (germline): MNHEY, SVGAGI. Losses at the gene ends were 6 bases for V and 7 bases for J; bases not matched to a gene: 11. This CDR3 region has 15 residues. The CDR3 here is CASRGDRGRDGEAFF. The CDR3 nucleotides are TGTGCCAGCAGGGGAGACAGGGGGCGAGATGGTGAAGCTTTCTTT.

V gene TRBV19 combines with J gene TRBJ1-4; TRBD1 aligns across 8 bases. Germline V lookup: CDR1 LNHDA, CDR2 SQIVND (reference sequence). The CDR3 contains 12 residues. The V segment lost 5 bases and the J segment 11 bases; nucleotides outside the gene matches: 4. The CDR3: CASSGAGGKLFF. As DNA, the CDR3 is TGTGCCAGTAGTGGAGCAGGGGGCAAACTGTTTTTT.

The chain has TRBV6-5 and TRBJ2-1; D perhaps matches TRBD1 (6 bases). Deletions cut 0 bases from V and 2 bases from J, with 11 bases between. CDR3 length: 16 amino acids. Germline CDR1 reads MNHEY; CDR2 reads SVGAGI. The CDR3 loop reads CASSYSQGQTYNEQFF. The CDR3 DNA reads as TGTGCCAGCAGTTACTCGCAGGGGCAAACCTACAATGAGCAGTTCTTC.

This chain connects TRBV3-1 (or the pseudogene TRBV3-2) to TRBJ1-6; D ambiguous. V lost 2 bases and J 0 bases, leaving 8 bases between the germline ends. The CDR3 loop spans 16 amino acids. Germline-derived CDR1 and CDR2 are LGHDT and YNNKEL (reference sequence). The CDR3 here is CASSQSTSSYNSPLHF. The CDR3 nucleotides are TGTGCCAGCAGCCAATCCACGAGCTCCTATAATTCACCCCTCCACTTT.

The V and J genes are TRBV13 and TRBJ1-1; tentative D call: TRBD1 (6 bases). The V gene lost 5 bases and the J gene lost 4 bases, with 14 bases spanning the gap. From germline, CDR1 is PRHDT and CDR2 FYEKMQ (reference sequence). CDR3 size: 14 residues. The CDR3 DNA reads TGTGCCAGCAGCCTAAGGGGGATGAGCACTGAAGCTTTCTTT. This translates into CASSLRGMSTEAFF.

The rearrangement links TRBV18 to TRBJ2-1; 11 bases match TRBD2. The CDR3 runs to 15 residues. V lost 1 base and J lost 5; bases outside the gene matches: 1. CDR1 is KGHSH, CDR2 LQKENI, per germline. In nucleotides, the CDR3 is TGTGCCAGCTCACCACTAGCGGGGGGGAACAATGAGCAGTTCTTC. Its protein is CASSPLAGGNNEQFF.

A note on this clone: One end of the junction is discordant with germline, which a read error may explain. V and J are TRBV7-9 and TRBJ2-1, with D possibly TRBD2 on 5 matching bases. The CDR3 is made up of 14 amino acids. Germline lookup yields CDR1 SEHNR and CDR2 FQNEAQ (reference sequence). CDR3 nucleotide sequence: TGTGCCAGCAGCCTAGCCCCCCATGACAATGAGCAGTTCTTC. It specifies CASSLAPHDNEQFF.

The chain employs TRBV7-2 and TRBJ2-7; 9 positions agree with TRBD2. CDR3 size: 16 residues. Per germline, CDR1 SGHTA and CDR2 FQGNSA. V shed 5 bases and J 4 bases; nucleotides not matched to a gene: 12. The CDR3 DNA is TGTGCCAGCAGCCCGGAAGCTAGCGGGACTAAGTACGAGCAGTACTTC. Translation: CASSPEASGTKYEQYF.

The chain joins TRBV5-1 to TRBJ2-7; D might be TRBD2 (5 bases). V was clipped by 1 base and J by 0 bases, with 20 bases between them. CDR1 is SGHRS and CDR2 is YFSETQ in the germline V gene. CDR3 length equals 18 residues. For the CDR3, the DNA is TGCGCCAGCAGCTTGAAACTTAGCGCAGCGGTAAGCTCCTACGAGCAGTACTTC. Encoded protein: CASSLKLSAAVSSYEQYF. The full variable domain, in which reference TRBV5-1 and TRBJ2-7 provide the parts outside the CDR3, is KAGVTQTPRYLIKTRGQQVTLSCSPISGHRSVSWYQQTPGQGLQFLFEYFSETQRNKGNFPGRFSGRQFSNSRSEMNVSTLELGDSALYLCASSLKLSAAVSSYEQYFGPGTRLTVT.

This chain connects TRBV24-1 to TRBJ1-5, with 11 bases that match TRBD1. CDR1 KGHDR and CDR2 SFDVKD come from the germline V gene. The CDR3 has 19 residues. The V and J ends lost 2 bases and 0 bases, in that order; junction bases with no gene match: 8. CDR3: CATSDSRDRGTYSNQPQHF. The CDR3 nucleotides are TGTGCCACCAGTGATTCCCGGGACAGGGGGACTTATAGCAATCAGCCCCAGCATTTT.

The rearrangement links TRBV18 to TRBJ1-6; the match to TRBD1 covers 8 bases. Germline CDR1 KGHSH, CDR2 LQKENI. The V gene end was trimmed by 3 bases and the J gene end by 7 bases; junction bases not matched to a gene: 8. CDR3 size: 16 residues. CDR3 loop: CASSPKTGVGNSPLHF. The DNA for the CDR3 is TGTGCCAGCTCACCCAAGACAGGGGTCGGGAATTCACCCCTCCACTTT.

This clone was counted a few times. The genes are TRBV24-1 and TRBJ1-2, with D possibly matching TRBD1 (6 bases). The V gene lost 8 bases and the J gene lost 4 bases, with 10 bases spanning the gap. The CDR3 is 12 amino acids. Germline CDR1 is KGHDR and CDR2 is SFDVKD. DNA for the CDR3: TGTGCCACCAAGAACAGGGTCTATGGCTACACCTTC. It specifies CATKNRVYGYTF.

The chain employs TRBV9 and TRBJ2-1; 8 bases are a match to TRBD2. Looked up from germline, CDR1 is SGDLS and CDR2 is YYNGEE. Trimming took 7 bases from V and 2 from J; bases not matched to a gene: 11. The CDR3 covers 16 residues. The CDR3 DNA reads TGTGCCAGCCCTAGTAGGGGCGGGAGGACCTACAATGAGCAGTTCTTC. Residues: CASPSRGGRTYNEQFF.

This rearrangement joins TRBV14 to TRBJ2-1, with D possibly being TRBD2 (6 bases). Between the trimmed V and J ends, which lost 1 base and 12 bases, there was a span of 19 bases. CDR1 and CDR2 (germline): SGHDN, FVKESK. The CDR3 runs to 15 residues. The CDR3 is CASSQVTGDERGQFF. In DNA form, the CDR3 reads TGTGCCAGCAGCCAAGTTACGGGAGACGAAAGGGGGCAGTTCTTC.

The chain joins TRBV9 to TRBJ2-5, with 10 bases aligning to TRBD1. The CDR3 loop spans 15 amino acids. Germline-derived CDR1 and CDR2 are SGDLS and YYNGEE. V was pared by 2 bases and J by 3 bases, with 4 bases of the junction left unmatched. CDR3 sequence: CASSVSGTGEETQYF. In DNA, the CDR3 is TGTGCCAGCAGCGTTTCAGGGACAGGGGAAGAGACCCAGTACTTC.

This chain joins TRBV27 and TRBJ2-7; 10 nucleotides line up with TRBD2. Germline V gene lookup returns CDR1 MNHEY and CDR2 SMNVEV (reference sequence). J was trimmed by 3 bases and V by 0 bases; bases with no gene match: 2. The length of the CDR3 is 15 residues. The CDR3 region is CASSLSPSGSYEQYF. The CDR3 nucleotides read TGTGCCAGCAGTTTATCTCCTAGCGGGAGCTACGAGCAGTACTTC.

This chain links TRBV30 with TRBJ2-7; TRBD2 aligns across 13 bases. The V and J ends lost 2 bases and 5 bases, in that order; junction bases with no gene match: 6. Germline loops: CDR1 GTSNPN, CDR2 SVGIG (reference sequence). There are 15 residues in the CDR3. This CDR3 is CAWSFWTSGSHEQYF. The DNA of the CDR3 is TGTGCCTGGAGTTTCTGGACTAGCGGGAGTCACGAGCAGTACTTC.